What follows are 10 T cell receptor beta chains derived from one specimen sequenced in a study of response to subunit inactivated influenza vaccine. TCRdb analysed the RT-PCR reads with MiXCR anew, one entry per CDR3 protein. Here the sample spans just over 300,000 distinct CDR3 sequences, about a fifth being singletons. Sequenced here: PBMCs from blood, sampled approximately 20 months after vaccination. All receptors come from a man between 50 and 75 years old who received an inactivated influenza vaccine.

This chain's CDR3 is CASSLDVGSYGYTF. CDR3 bases: TGCGCCAGCAGCTTGGATGTAGGGTCCTATGGCTACACCTTC. This chain joins TRBV5-1 and TRBJ1-2; D is unclear. Germline-derived CDR1 and CDR2 are SGHRS and YFSETQ. This CDR3 is built from 14 residues. Trimming stripped 0 bases from V and 4 bases from J, with 10 bases between.

The V call is TRBV6-4, the J call TRBJ2-7; weak D call: TRBD1 (5 bases). Trimming shortened V by 10 bases and J by 2 bases, and 18 bases separated the two germline ends. Germline values: CDR1 MRHNA, CDR2 SNTAGT. The CDR3 runs 14 residues. This CDR3 is CANSQGAATYEQYF. The CDR3 bases are TGTGCCAACTCGCAAGGGGCCGCGACCTACGAGCAGTACTTC.

Of note for this clonotype: A much larger clone sits a single nucleotide away, making a read error possible. Since the CDR3 does not end with the conserved phenylalanine or tryptophan, this likely comes from a read error. The chain combines TRBV10-3 with TRBJ1-5; D gene unclear. The germline V gene has CDR1 ENHRY and CDR2 SYGVKD. The CDR3 has 14 amino acids. V was clipped by 0 bases and J by 7 bases, with 10 bases between them. DNA for the CDR3: TGTGCCATCAGTGAGTCGTTGGGGTACCAGCCCCAGCATATT. Protein sequence: CAISESLGYQPQHI.

With regard to this clonotype: This clone may be a read error of a much larger clone one base away. The chain employs TRBV12-3 or TRBV12-4 and TRBJ1-2, with 8 bases identical to TRBD1. CDR3 length: 15 residues. V was pared by 9 bases and J by 3 bases, with 12 bases of the junction left unmatched. The DNA for the CDR3 is TGTGCCAGAAGCATGACAGGGGAACGATACTATGGCTACACCTTC. Protein: CARSMTGERYYGYTF.

CDR3: CASSQSTGLRNTIYF. DNA of the CDR3: TGTGCCAGCAGCCAATCTACAGGGCTCAGAAACACCATATATTTT. V is TRBV7-2 and J is TRBJ1-3; D is perhaps TRBD1 (6 bases). CDR3 length: 15 amino acids. Between the trimmed V and J ends, which lost 5 bases and 5 bases, there was a span of 16 bases. Germline CDR1 is SGHTA and CDR2 is FQGNSA.

This clonotype was detected only a few times. The chain links TRBV12-3 or TRBV12-4 to TRBJ1-6; TRBD1 might be the D (5 bases). The CDR3 is made up of 13 amino acids. V was pared by 3 bases and J by 11 bases, with 11 bases between. The CDR3 loop reads CASSFSRGTPLHF. CDR3 DNA sequence: TGTGCCAGCAGTTTTTCTCGGGGGACACCCCTCCACTTT.

In its sample, this clonotype was seen a few times. The chain employs TRBV5-1 and TRBJ1-1; D perhaps matches TRBD1 (6 bases). CDR3 length equals 15 residues. Germline loops: CDR1 SGHRS, CDR2 YFSETQ. Deletions cut 3 bases from V and 0 bases from J, with 12 bases between. In nucleotides, the CDR3 is TGCGCCAGCAGCTCCGATGGACAGCTGAACACTGAAGCTTTCTTT. Translated, it gives CASSSDGQLNTEAFF.

This clonotype turned up a few times. V gene TRBV19 combines with J gene TRBJ1-5, with a weak D call TRBD1 (6 bases). Trimming removed 6 bases at V and 5 bases at J, with 17 bases between. CDR3 length: 15 amino acids. The germline V gene encodes CDR1 LNHDA and CDR2 SQIVND (reference sequence). This chain's CDR3 is CASSQGGGGHQPQHF. The CDR3 DNA reads TGTGCCAGTAGCCAAGGGGGAGGGGGGCATCAGCCCCAGCATTTT.

This clonotype was seen repeatedly, ten times or more. The chain uses TRBV20-1 and TRBJ1-2, with D uncertain. V was clipped by 0 bases and J by 8 bases, with 4 bases between them. The length of the CDR3 is 10 residues. CDR1 and CDR2 (germline): DFQATT, SNEGSKA (reference sequence). The CDR3 DNA reads TGCAGTGCTAGAGAAAGGGGCTACACCTTC. Protein product: CSARERGYTF.

The chain combines TRBV20-1 with TRBJ2-7; 7 bases agree with TRBD1. This CDR3 contains 14 residues. V shed 2 bases, J shed 0 bases, and the junction held 4 bases outside the gene matches. Germline-derived CDR1 and CDR2 are DFQATT and SNEGSKA (reference sequence). CDR3 amino acids: CSARSRQGSYEQYF. In DNA, the CDR3 is TGCAGTGCTAGATCCCGACAGGGCTCCTACGAGCAGTACTTC.